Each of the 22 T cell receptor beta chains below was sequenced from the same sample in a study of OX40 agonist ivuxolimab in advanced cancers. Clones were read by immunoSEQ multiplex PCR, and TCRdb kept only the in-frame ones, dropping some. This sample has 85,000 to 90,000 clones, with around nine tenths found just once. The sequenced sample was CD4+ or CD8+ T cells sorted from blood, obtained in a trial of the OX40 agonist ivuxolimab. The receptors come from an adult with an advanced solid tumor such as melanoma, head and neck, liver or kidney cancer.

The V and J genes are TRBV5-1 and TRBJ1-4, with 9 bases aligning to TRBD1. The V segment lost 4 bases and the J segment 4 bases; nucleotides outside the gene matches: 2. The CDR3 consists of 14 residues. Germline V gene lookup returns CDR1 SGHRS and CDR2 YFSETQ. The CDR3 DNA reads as TGCGCCAGCAGCGGACAGGGGAATAATGAAAAACTGTTTTTT. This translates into CASSGQGNNEKLFF.

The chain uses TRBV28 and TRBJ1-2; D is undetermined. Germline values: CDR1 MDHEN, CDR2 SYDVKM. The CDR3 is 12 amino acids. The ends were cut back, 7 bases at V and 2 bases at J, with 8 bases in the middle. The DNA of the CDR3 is TGTGCCAGCAAATCTAGGAACTATGGCTACACCTTC. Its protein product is CASKSRNYGYTF.

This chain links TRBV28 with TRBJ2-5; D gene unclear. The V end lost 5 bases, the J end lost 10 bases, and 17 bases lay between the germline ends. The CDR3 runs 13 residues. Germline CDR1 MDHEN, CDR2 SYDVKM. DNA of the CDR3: TGTGCCAGCAGTCCTCCTACTGGGTTGGGCCAGTACTTC. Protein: CASSPPTGLGQYF.

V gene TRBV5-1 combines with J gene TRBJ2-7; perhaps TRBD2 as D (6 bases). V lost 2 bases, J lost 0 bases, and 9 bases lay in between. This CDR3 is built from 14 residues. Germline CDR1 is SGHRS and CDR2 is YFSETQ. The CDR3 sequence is CASSLGTPSYEQYF. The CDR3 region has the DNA TGCGCCAGCAGCTTAGGGACTCCCTCCTACGAGCAGTACTTC.

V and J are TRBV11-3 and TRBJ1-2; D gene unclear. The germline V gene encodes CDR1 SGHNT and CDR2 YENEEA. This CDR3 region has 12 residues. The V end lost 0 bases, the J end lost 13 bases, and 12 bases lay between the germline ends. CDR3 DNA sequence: TGTGCCAGCAGCTTAGATCGCGGACGGGTCACCTTC. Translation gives CASSLDRGRVTF. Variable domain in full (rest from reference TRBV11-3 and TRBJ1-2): EAGVVQSPRYKIIEKKQPVAFWCNPISGHNTLYWYLQNLGQGPELLIRYENEEAVDDSQLPKDRFSAERLKGVDSTLKIQPAELGDSAVYLCASSLDRGRVTFGSGTRLTVV.

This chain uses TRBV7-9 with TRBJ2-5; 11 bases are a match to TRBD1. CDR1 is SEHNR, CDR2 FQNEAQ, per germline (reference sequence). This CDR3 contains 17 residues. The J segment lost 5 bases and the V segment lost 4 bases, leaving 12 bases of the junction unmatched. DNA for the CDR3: TGTGCCAGCAGCTGGACAGGGGGCGCGGAGGTTGCCGAGACCCAGTACTTC. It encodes CASSWTGGAEVAETQYF.

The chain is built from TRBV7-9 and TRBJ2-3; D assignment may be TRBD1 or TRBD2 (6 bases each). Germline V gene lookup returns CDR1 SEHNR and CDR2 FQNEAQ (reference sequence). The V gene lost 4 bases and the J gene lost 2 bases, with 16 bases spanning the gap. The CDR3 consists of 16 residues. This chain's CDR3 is CASSSPGGGTTDTQYF. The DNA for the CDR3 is TGTGCCAGCAGCTCCCCCGGGGGCGGTACCACAGATACGCAGTATTTT.

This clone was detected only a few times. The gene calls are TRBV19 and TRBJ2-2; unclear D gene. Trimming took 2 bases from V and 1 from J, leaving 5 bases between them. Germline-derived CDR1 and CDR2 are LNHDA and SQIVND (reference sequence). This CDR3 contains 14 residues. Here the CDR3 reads CASSILENTGELFF. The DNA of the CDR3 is TGTGCCAGTAGTATATTGGAGAACACCGGGGAGCTGTTTTTT.

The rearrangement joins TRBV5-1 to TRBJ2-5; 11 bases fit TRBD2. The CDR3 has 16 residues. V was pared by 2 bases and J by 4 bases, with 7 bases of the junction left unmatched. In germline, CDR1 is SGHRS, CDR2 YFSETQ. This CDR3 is CASSFQGLAGGETQYF. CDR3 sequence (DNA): TGCGCCAGCAGCTTCCAGGGGCTAGCGGGAGGAGAGACCCAGTACTTC.

CDR3 sequence (DNA): TGTGCCAGCAGCTTAGCGGGACGCTCCTATAATTCACCCCTCCACTTT. Translating it yields CASSLAGRSYNSPLHF. The chain carries TRBV7-6 and TRBJ1-6, with D perhaps TRBD1 (5 bases). V lost 0 bases to trimming and J lost 0 bases, with 6 bases between them. Germline values: CDR1 SGHVS, CDR2 FNYEAQ. CDR3 length: 16 amino acids.

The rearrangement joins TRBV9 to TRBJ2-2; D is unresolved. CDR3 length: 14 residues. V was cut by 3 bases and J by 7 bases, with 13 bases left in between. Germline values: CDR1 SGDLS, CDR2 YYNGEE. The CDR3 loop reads CASSAPHTGGELFF. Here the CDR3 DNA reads TGTGCCAGCAGCGCCCCCCACACCGGCGGGGAGCTGTTTTTT.

The CDR3 DNA is TGTGCCTGGAGAGGGGATAGCACAGATACGCAGTATTTT. Translated: CAWRGDSTDTQYF. The chain employs TRBV30 and TRBJ2-3; D is possibly TRBD1 (5 bases). The germline gives CDR1 GTSNPN, CDR2 SVGIG (reference sequence). The V end was cut by 3 bases, the J end by 0 bases, with 7 bases between. The CDR3 extends over 13 amino acids.

CDR3 sequence: CASSPAGYNQPQHF. The DNA for the CDR3 is TGTGCCAGCTCACCCGCCGGATACAATCAGCCCCAGCATTTT. J is TRBJ1-5 and V is TRBV18; no clear D gene. The V and J ends lost 3 bases and 3 bases respectively, with 9 bases between them. CDR1 is KGHSH and CDR2 is LQKENI in the germline V gene. The CDR3 totals 14 residues.

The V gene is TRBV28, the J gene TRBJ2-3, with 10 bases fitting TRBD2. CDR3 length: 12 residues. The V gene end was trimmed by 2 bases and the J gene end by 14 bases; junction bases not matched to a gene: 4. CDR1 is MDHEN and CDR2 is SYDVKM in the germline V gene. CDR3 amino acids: CASSLGLAALYF. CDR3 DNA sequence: TGTGCCAGCAGTTTAGGACTAGCGGCCCTGTATTTT.

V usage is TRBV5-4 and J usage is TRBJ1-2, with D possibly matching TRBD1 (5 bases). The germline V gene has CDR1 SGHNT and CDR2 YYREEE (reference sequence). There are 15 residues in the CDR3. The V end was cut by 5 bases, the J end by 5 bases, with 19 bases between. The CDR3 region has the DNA TGTGCCAGCAGTCAAAGCCCCGGGGCCTTTTATGGCTACACCTTC. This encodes CASSQSPGAFYGYTF. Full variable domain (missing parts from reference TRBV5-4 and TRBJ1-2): ETGVTQSPTHLIKTRGQQVTLRCSSQSGHNTVSWYQQALGQGPQFIFQYYREEENGRGNFPPRFSGLQFPNYSSELNVNALELDDSALYLCASSQSPGAFYGYTFGSGTRLTVV.

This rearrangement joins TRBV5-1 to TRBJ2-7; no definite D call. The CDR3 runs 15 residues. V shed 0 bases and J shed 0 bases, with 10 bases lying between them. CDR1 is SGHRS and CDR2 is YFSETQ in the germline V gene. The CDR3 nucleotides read TGCGCCAGCAGCTTGGGGCGCCCCAGCTCCTACGAGCAGTACTTC. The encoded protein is CASSLGRPSSYEQYF.

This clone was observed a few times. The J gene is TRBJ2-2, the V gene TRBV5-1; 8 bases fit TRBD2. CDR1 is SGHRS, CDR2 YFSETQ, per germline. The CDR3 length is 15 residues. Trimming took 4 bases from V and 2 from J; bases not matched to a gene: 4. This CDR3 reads CASSPRTSNTGELFF. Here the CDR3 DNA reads TGCGCCAGCAGCCCGCGGACTAGCAACACCGGGGAGCTGTTTTTT. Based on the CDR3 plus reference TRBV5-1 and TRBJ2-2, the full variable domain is KAGVTQTPRYLIKTRGQQVTLSCSPISGHRSVSWYQQTPGQGLQFLFEYFSETQRNKGNFPGRFSGRQFSNSRSEMNVSTLELGDSALYLCASSPRTSNTGELFFGEGSRLTVL.

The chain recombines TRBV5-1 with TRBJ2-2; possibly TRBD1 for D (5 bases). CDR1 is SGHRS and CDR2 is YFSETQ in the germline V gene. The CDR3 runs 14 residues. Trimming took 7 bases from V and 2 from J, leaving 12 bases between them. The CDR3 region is CASYKQENTGELFF. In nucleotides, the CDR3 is TGCGCCAGCTATAAACAGGAAAACACCGGGGAGCTGTTTTTT.

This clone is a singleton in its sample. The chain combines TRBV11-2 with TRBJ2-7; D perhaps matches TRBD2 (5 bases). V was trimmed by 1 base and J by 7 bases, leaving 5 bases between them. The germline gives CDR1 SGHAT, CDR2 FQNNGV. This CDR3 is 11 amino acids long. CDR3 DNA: TGTGCCAGCAGCTTAGCGGGGGAGCAGTACTTC. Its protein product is CASSLAGEQYF. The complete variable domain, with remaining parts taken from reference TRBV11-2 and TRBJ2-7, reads EAGVAQSPRYKIIEKRQSVAFWCNPISGHATLYWYQQILGQGPKLLIQFQNNGVVDDSQLPKDRFSAERLKGVDSTLKIQPAKLEDSAVYLCASSLAGEQYFGPGTRLTVT.

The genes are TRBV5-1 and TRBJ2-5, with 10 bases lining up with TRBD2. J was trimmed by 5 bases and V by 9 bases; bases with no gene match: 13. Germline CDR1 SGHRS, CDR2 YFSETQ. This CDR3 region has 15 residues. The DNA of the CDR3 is TGCGCCACGCAAAAAGGGACTAGCGTTTCGGAGACCCAGTACTTC. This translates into CATQKGTSVSETQYF.

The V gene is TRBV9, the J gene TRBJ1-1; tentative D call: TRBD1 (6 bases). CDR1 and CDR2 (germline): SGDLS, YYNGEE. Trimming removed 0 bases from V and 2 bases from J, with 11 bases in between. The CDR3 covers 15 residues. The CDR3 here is CASSVGGGFNTEAFF. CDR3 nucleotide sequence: TGTGCCAGCAGCGTAGGAGGGGGGTTTAACACTGAAGCTTTCTTT.

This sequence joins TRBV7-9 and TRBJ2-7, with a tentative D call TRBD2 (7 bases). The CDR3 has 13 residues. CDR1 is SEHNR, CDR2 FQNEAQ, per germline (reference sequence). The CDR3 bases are TGTGGAACAGCGGGTCAGGGGAGGGACGAGCAGTACTTC. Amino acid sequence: CGTAGQGRDEQYF.